The rows below give T cell receptor beta chains drawn from one sample of a study of vaccination effects on CD4 cells after COVID-19. These TCRs' antigens remain unknown. Profiled with immunoSEQ multiplex PCR; TCRdb holds only in-frame clones, not every one. The sample lists 40,000 to 50,000 clones, around 79% seen once, with roughly 29% in the top ten. The sequencing here drew on CD4+ T cells from PBMCs cultured with a peptide pool, taken before COVID-19 vaccination. These receptors came from a human donor who had a prior SARS-CoV-2 infection. The CDR3 runs from the conserved cysteine through the conserved F or W. The order of the fields is clone size, J gene, D gene, V gene, CDR3 DNA, CDR3 protein. The D gene is left open where the match is weak. Clone size is stated in some rows and not others, as once, few, many or a class when expanded.

NA | TRBJ1-3 | NA | TRBV7-9 | TGTGCCAGCAGCTCAGGGTCTGGAAACACCATATATTTT | CASSSGSGNTIYF
NA | TRBJ2-7 | TRBD1 | TRBV18 | TGTGCCAGCTCACCGGGACAGGAACCCTACGAGCAGTACTTC | CASSPGQEPYEQYF
NA | TRBJ1-3 | NA | TRBV2 | TGTGCCAGCAGTGAAGGGCTTTTCTCTGGAAACACCATATATTTT | CASSEGLFSGNTIYF
NA | TRBJ2-4 | NA | TRBV6-5 | TGTGCCAGCAGAAAACAAGGGAAAAACATTCAGTACTTC | CASRKQGKNIQYF
NA | TRBJ1-1 | TRBD1 | TRBV30 | TGTGCCTGGTCAAGGGGACAGGGGGTGACTGAAGCTTTCTTT | CAWSRGQGVTEAFF
NA | TRBJ2-3 | TRBD2 | TRBV7-2 | TGTGCCAGCAGCTTACAGCGGGGGGGCACAGATACGCAGTATTTT | CASSLQRGGTDTQYF
NA | TRBJ2-3 | TRBD2 | TRBV7-2 | TGTGCCAGCAGCCGCCTCCCGGGACTAGCAACAGATACGCAGTATTTT | CASSRLPGLATDTQYF
few | TRBJ1-1 | NA | TRBV6-1 | TGTGCCAGCAGTGAAGGGTATGCCATGAACACTGAAGCTTTCTTT | CASSEGYAMNTEAFF
NA | TRBJ1-1 | NA | TRBV7-2 | TGTGCCAGCAGCCCTTACTATGGTGAAGCTTTCTTT | CASSPYYGEAFF
NA | TRBJ2-2 | TRBD2 | TRBV5-1 | TGCGCCAGCAGCTTGGGACTAGCGGGACACACCGGGGAGCTGTTTTTT | CASSLGLAGHTGELFF
NA | TRBJ2-7 | TRBD2 | TRBV2 | TGTGCCAGCAAGGCTAGCTTAGCGGGGGGCTACGAGCAGTACTTC | CASKASLAGGYEQYF
NA | TRBJ1-2 | TRBD1 | TRBV5-4 | TGTGCCAGCAGCTTGGCTTTGGACAGGGGAGTCAACTATGGCTACACCTTC | CASSLALDRGVNYGYTF
once | TRBJ2-1 | TRBD1 | TRBV5-1 | TGCGCCAGCAGCCTACAGGGGGCAGGCAATGAGCAGTTCTTC | CASSLQGAGNEQFF
few | TRBJ1-6 | TRBD1 | TRBV5-5 | TGTGCCAGCAGCTCCCGGGGACAGGGGGTCTTTAGTTCACCCCTCCACTTT | CASSSRGQGVFSSPLHF
NA | TRBJ2-3 | NA | TRBV15 | TGTGCCACCAGCAGAGTTTTGCAGGTAACAGATACGCAGTATTTT | CATSRVLQVTDTQYF
NA | TRBJ2-7 | TRBD1 | TRBV5-8 | TGTGCCAGCAGCCTAAGGGACAGCTCCTACGAGCAGTACTTC | CASSLRDSSYEQYF
once | TRBJ1-3 | NA | TRBV9 | TGTGCCAGCAGCGTAGGGGTCGAATTCTCTGGAAACACCATATATTTT | CASSVGVEFSGNTIYF
NA | TRBJ2-1 | NA | TRBV6-2/TRBV6-3 | TGTGCCAGCACCCCACTGGGCCTTACCTACAATGAGCAGTTCTTC | CASTPLGLTYNEQFF
NA | TRBJ2-2 | TRBD2 | TRBV28 | TGTGCCAGTATATCGGCTAGCGGAGAGAACACCGGGGAGCTGTTTTTT | CASISASGENTGELFF
few | TRBJ1-6 | NA | TRBV7-2 | TGTGCCAGCAGGATAGCGGCGGGGGGGGTTTCACCCCTCCACTTT | CASRIAAGGVSPLHF
NA | TRBJ2-5 | NA | TRBV27 | TGTGCCAGCAGTTTAGGACCTTTTCTGTCTCAAAAGGGGGAGACCCAGTACTTC | CASSLGPFLSQKGETQYF
few | TRBJ1-2 | NA | TRBV15 | TGTGCCACCAGCAGAGATCGTCGGGCTGGCGGCGAGGGCTACACCTTC | CATSRDRRAGGEGYTF
NA | TRBJ1-2 | NA | TRBV3-1/TRBV3-2 | TGTGCCAGCAGCCAGGCTGGGGTGCGCTATGGCTACACCTTC | CASSQAGVRYGYTF
NA | TRBJ2-1 | TRBD2 | TRBV18 | TGTGCCAGCTCGGGCAGCGGGGGACTCTACAATGAGCAGTTCTTC | CASSGSGGLYNEQFF
NA | TRBJ2-2 | NA | TRBV18 | TGTGCCAGCTCACCACCGGATCTCCTGAACACCGGGGAGCTGTTTTTT | CASSPPDLLNTGELFF
once | TRBJ2-4 | NA | TRBV3-1/TRBV3-2 | TGTGCCAGCAGCCAAGATCAAGGCGGGGTTAACATTCAGTACTTC | CASSQDQGGVNIQYF